The 13 T cell receptor beta chains below were found in one sample sequenced in a study of T cell repertoires in cytomegalovirus infection. TCRdb itself ran the reads through MiXCR, one entry per CDR3 protein. The sample holds roughly 200,000 distinct CDR3 sequences; 7.5% to 10% are singletons and the top ten take approximately 4.6%. Sequenced material: PBMCs. Every receptor here comes from a human donor in good health (CMV status not recorded). Some clones in this sample may be carry-over from other donors' samples.

This clonotype was detected many times. This chain connects TRBV6-2 or TRBV6-3 to TRBJ1-5; 8 bases are shared with TRBD1. The CDR3 runs 15 residues. Per the germline V gene, CDR1 is MNHEY and CDR2 is SVGEGT. The V and J ends lost 6 bases and 3 bases, in that order; junction bases with no gene match: 7. The CDR3 reads CASRRGTGVNQPQHF. CDR3 sequence (DNA): TGTGCCAGCAGACGCGGGACAGGAGTCAATCAGCCCCAGCATTTT.

This clonotype was picked up many times. The V gene is TRBV28, the J gene TRBJ2-5; 12 bases agree with TRBD2. The CDR3 contains 16 residues. With V trimmed by 5 bases and J by 5 bases, 9 bases remained unmatched. Per the germline V gene, CDR1 is MDHEN and CDR2 is SYDVKM. The CDR3 region is CASSPTLAGGFETQYF. CDR3 coding DNA: TGTGCCAGCAGTCCTACCCTAGCGGGGGGGTTCGAGACCCAGTACTTC.

This clonotype came up many times. The chain uses TRBV20-1 and TRBJ2-3, with 10 bases that match TRBD2. V trimming: 3 bases; J trimming: 5 bases; junction bases outside the gene matches: 5. There are 14 residues in the CDR3. Per germline, CDR1 DFQATT and CDR2 SNEGSKA (reference sequence). The CDR3 region has the DNA TGCAGTGCTAGCACTAGCGGGACGGGAGATACGCAGTATTTT. Its protein is CSASTSGTGDTQYF.

Concerning this clonotype: Given a much more abundant clone one base away, this may be a read error. The chain links TRBV12-5 to TRBJ2-1, with 10 positions matching TRBD1. The CDR3 runs 16 residues. V shed 5 bases and J 2 bases; nucleotides not matched to a gene: 6. Germline V gene data show CDR1 as LGHNT and CDR2 as FRNRAP. DNA of the CDR3: TGTGCTAGTGGTAATGGACAGGGGGGTCCCTACAATGAGCAGTTCTTC. This codes for CASGNGQGGPYNEQFF.

In the case of this clonotype: At one boundary the junction diverges from the germline segment, which might be a read error. The chain is built from TRBV10-3 and TRBJ1-2, with no clear D. CDR1 is ENHRY and CDR2 is SYGVKD in the germline V gene. The CDR3 is made up of 13 amino acids. The CDR3 DNA is TGTGCCATCAGTGAGAAGACTAATTATGGCTACACCTTC. Translation: CAISEKTNYGYTF.

This clonotype was detected many times. The chain is built from TRBV7-2 and TRBJ1-2; 10 bases match TRBD1. The CDR3 is 15 residues long. The trim removed 4 bases at V and 7 bases at J, leaving 9 bases unmatched. CDR1 SGHTA and CDR2 FQGNSA come from the germline V gene. CDR3 sequence reads: CASSYRQGALSGYTF. DNA of the CDR3: TGTGCCAGCAGCTACAGACAGGGGGCCTTAAGTGGCTACACCTTC.

The rearrangement joins TRBV29-1 to TRBJ1-2; D remains ambiguous. Trimming removed 0 bases at V and 8 bases at J, with 16 bases between. From germline, CDR1 is SQVTM and CDR2 ANQGSEA. The CDR3 extends over 14 amino acids. As DNA, the CDR3 is TGCAGCGTTGAAGAGAGAGTGGCAGTCGACGGCTACACCTTC. Translated, it gives CSVEERVAVDGYTF.

This clonotype was counted at least ten times. The chain recombines TRBV7-8 with TRBJ1-3, with a tentative D call TRBD1 (5 bases). The CDR3 contains 14 residues. Trimming left V 5 bases short and J 6 bases short, with 14 bases between. The germline gives CDR1 SGHVS, CDR2 FQNEAQ. Written as DNA, the CDR3 is TGTGCCAGCAGCGCAACTGGGGGGACAAACACCATATATTTT. As protein: CASSATGGTNTIYF.

Only a few counts were recorded for this clonotype. The chain joins TRBV12-3 or TRBV12-4 to TRBJ1-3; 9 nucleotides agree with TRBD1. There are 15 residues in the CDR3. V lost 5 bases to trimming and J lost 3 bases; unmatched junction nucleotides: 5. The DNA for the CDR3 is TGTGCCAGCAGTCCCGGGACAGGGTTTGGAAACACCATATATTTT. Translation gives CASSPGTGFGNTIYF.

Concerning this clonotype itself: Lacking the conserved final phenylalanine or tryptophan, this CDR3 likely reflects a read error. V gene TRBV7-2 combines with J gene TRBJ1-5, with D uncertain. Germline V gene data show CDR1 as SGHTA and CDR2 as FQGNSA. Trimming removed 0 bases from V and 3 bases from J, with 9 bases in between. This CDR3 contains 15 residues. CDR3 nucleotides: TGTGCCAGCAGCTTAGCGGGGAGTGCCAATCAGCCCCAGCATGGT. Its translation is CASSLAGSANQPQHG.

This clonotype occurred a few times. This rearrangement joins TRBV28 to TRBJ1-6; D remains unclear. Germline CDR1 reads MDHEN; CDR2 reads SYDVKM. The CDR3 runs to 15 residues. V gave up 5 bases and J gave up 6 bases, with 14 bases separating them. CDR3 DNA: TGTGCCAGCAGTAGAGTCAGGACGTCTAATTCACCCCTCCACTTT. Translation gives CASSRVRTSNSPLHF.

The V gene is TRBV20-1, the J gene TRBJ1-2; the match to TRBD1 covers 7 bases. The J segment lost 1 base and the V segment lost 0 bases, leaving 5 bases of the junction unmatched. The V gene's germline CDR1 is DFQATT and CDR2 SNEGSKA (reference sequence). The CDR3 loop spans 15 amino acids. Written as DNA, the CDR3 is TGCAGTGCTAGAGATTACGGGGACAGTAACTATGGCTACACCTTC. This encodes CSARDYGDSNYGYTF.

This clonotype has just a few counts. The chain employs TRBV19 and TRBJ2-7; TRBD1 aligns across 8 bases. Trimming cost V 6 bases and J 2 bases; bases outside gene matches: 9. Germline CDR1 is LNHDA and CDR2 is SQIVND (reference sequence). This CDR3 is built from 15 residues. The CDR3 loop is CASSPTGARTYEQYF. In nucleotides, the CDR3 is TGTGCCAGTAGCCCGACAGGGGCCAGGACCTACGAGCAGTACTTC.